The 30 T cell receptor beta chains reported below all come from one sample, sequenced in a study of T-cell reconstitution after alpha-beta-depleted transplantation in children. A TCRbeta library incorporating unique molecular identifiers was prepared. TCRdb processed the PCR reads anew with MiXCR; each CDR3 protein has one entry. This repertoire shows 250,000 to 300,000 distinct CDR3 sequences, about 9.4% found once; its top ten account for around 7.5%. The sequences come from PBMCs, collected before TCRalphabeta/CD19-depleted stem cell transplant. The source is a boy younger than two with acute myeloid leukemia, due to receive a stem cell transplant.

The gene calls are TRBV12-3 or TRBV12-4 and TRBJ2-5; TRBD1 is a possible D gene (5 bases). Trimming cost V 6 bases and J 5 bases, with 16 bases left between them. This CDR3 spans 14 amino acids. The CDR3 DNA reads TGTGCCAGCAGCTCGAGGACATTCAGGGAGACCCAGTACTTC. It encodes CASSSRTFRETQYF.

This clonotype was found a few times. The gene calls are TRBV20-1 and TRBJ2-7; D possibly matches TRBD1 or TRBD2 (5 bases each). Per the germline V gene, CDR1 is DFQATT and CDR2 is SNEGSKA (reference sequence). V lost 6 bases and J lost 3, with 18 bases in between. CDR3 length: 14 residues. This CDR3 is CSAGRDGSNYEQYF. Here the CDR3 DNA reads TGCAGTGCCGGACGGGACGGGTCCAACTACGAGCAGTACTTC.

The table lists this clonotype with many counts. The chain combines TRBV29-1 with TRBJ2-7; D ambiguous. The CDR3 is 11 residues long. Trimming stripped 2 bases from V and 3 bases from J, with 5 bases between. From germline, CDR1 is SQVTM and CDR2 ANQGSEA. The CDR3 bases are TGCAGCGTTGAATCCCTCTACGAGCAGTACTTC. Translating gives CSVESLYEQYF.

J is TRBJ2-1 and V is TRBV6-5; tentative D call: TRBD1 (6 bases). This CDR3 spans 15 amino acids. Germline CDR1 MNHEY, CDR2 SVGAGI. Between the trimmed V and J ends, which lost 2 bases and 8 bases, there was a span of 16 bases. The chain's CDR3 is CASSYGQGPGDEQFF. DNA for the CDR3: TGTGCCAGCAGTTACGGTCAGGGCCCAGGGGATGAGCAGTTCTTC.

This clonotype was detected many times. The chain couples TRBV27 to TRBJ1-1; D gene ambiguous. This CDR3 comprises 14 residues. The V gene's germline CDR1 is MNHEY and CDR2 SMNVEV (reference sequence). Trimming left V 2 bases short and J 2 bases short, with 9 bases between. Here the CDR3 reads CASSLRLPNTEAFF. The CDR3, as DNA: TGTGCCAGCAGTTTACGGCTCCCTAACACTGAAGCTTTCTTT.

On this clonotype itself: This may come from a read error, since a much larger clone is one base off. The chain combines TRBV12-3 or TRBV12-4 with TRBJ2-2, with D possibly TRBD2 on 6 matching bases. The CDR3 totals 11 residues. Here the CDR3 reads CASSKGREPFF. The CDR3 bases are TGTGCCAGCAGCAAGGGCCGGGAGCCGTTTTTT.

This clonotype was detected many times. The J gene is TRBJ2-3, the V gene TRBV7-2, with TRBD2 matching over 8 bases. V gave up 2 bases and J gave up 11 bases; unmatched junction bases: 3. The length of the CDR3 is 12 residues. Germline V lookup: CDR1 SGHTA, CDR2 FQGNSA. The CDR3 is CASSLYSGKQYF. Here the CDR3 DNA reads TGTGCCAGCAGCTTATATAGCGGGAAGCAGTATTTT.

The chain combines TRBV11-3 with TRBJ2-5; TRBD2 matches at 11 bases. CDR3 size: 17 residues. V lost 5 bases to trimming and J lost 1 base; unmatched junction nucleotides: 9. Germline V gives CDR1 SGHNT, CDR2 YENEEA. In DNA, the CDR3 is TGTGCCAGCAGCCCGTGGACTAGCGGGCCTCTCCAAGAGACCCAGTACTTC. It translates to CASSPWTSGPLQETQYF.

There are many counts of this clonotype. The chain couples TRBV7-8 to TRBJ1-5, with 10 bases fitting TRBD1. J gave up 7 bases and V 1 base, and 10 bases lay outside the gene matches. CDR3 size: 17 residues. Germline V gene lookup returns CDR1 SGHVS and CDR2 FQNEAQ. This CDR3 reads CASSLEFRQGARQPQHF. In DNA form, the CDR3 reads TGTGCCAGCAGCTTAGAATTCAGACAGGGGGCGAGACAGCCCCAGCATTTT.

This clonotype was seen ten or more times. V is TRBV6-1 and J is TRBJ2-5, with a tentative D call TRBD1 (6 bases). Germline CDR1 reads MNHNS; CDR2 reads SASEGT. The ends were cut back, 6 bases at V and 6 bases at J, with 23 bases in the middle. The CDR3 extends over 16 amino acids. The CDR3 loop is CASRTAWDNLLKTQYF. CDR3 DNA: TGTGCCAGCAGGACCGCCTGGGACAACCTGTTAAAGACCCAGTACTTC.

This clonotype has at least ten counts. This chain connects TRBV5-1 to TRBJ2-7; 8 bases are a match to TRBD1. Germline V gives CDR1 SGHRS, CDR2 YFSETQ. The CDR3 spans 15 residues. With V trimmed by 0 bases and J by 4 bases, 6 bases remained unmatched. This CDR3 reads CASSLGAGGDYEQYF. CDR3 in DNA: TGCGCCAGCAGCTTGGGGGCAGGGGGCGATTACGAGCAGTACTTC.

This clonotype has at least ten counts. The rearrangement joins TRBV12-3 or TRBV12-4 to TRBJ1-1, with no clear D. The CDR3 runs to 13 residues. V shed 5 bases and J shed 1 base, with 8 bases lying between them. This chain's CDR3 is CASSLTPNTEAFF. In DNA form, the CDR3 reads TGTGCCAGCAGTCTCACACCGAACACTGAAGCTTTCTTT.

The V and J genes are TRBV9 and TRBJ2-1; 7 nucleotides agree with TRBD2. CDR1 is SGDLS and CDR2 is YYNGEE in the germline V gene. V was pared by 1 base and J by 5 bases, with 9 bases of the junction left unmatched. CDR3 size: 16 residues. CDR3 protein: CASSVRQRELNNEQFF. The CDR3 DNA follows: TGTGCCAGCAGCGTACGCCAGCGGGAACTCAACAATGAGCAGTTCTTC.

This clonotype was counted between two and nine times. The chain has TRBV9 and TRBJ2-2; 7 bases are a match to TRBD2. The V gene's germline CDR1 is SGDLS and CDR2 YYNGEE. V lost 4 bases to trimming and J lost 4 bases; unmatched junction nucleotides: 13. This CDR3 is built from 17 residues. As DNA, the CDR3 is TGTGCCAGCAGCTCCTTCAGGGAGGGCCGTGGCACCGGGGAGCTGTTTTTT. It specifies CASSSFREGRGTGELFF.

This clonotype came up many times. The chain links TRBV6-5 to TRBJ2-1, with 8 bases aligning to TRBD2. J gave up 1 base and V 2 bases, and 10 bases lay outside the gene matches. The CDR3 length is 18 residues. Germline loops: CDR1 MNHEY, CDR2 SVGAGI. Here the CDR3 reads CASSYHFLAGGSYNEQFF. CDR3 coding DNA: TGTGCCAGCAGTTACCACTTTCTGGCGGGGGGTTCCTACAATGAGCAGTTCTTC.

There are a few counts of this clonotype. In DNA, the CDR3 is TGCGCCAGCAGCCAAATGGCTTCTGGGGCCAACGTCCTGACTTTC. Translation gives CASSQMASGANVLTF. The rearrangement links TRBV4-3 to TRBJ2-6; D remains ambiguous. Germline CDR1 reads LGHNA; CDR2 reads YSLEER. The CDR3 extends over 15 amino acids. Trimming took 2 bases from V and 1 from J, leaving 6 bases between them.

CDR3 sequence: CSVDQGMAFF. The CDR3 DNA is TGCAGCGTCGACCAGGGGATGGCTTTCTTT. J is TRBJ1-1 and V is TRBV29-1; maybe TRBD1 (6 bases). V lost 6 bases, J lost 11 bases, and 13 bases lay in between. Germline-derived CDR1 and CDR2 are SQVTM and ANQGSEA. The CDR3 is 10 residues long.

This clonotype was observed a few times. The CDR3 nucleotides read TGTGCCAGCAGCCTATTAGCGGGAGGGCCGTACAATGAGCAGTTCTTC. Amino acid sequence: CASSLLAGGPYNEQFF. The chain uses TRBV7-2 and TRBJ2-1; TRBD2 agrees at 11 bases. Trimming removed 5 bases from V and 4 bases from J; junction bases left unmatched: 7. Germline V lookup: CDR1 SGHTA, CDR2 FQGNSA. This CDR3 contains 16 residues.

About this clonotype itself: A much larger clone differs from this one at a single base, so this may be a read error. The genes are TRBV7-9 and TRBJ2-1; tentative D call: TRBD2 (7 bases). This CDR3 is 16 amino acids long. Trimming left V 0 bases short and J 3 bases short, with 12 bases between. Germline-derived CDR1 and CDR2 are SEHNR and FQNEAQ (reference sequence). CDR3: CASSLAIGGHYNEQFF. As DNA, the CDR3 is TGTGCCAGCAGCTTAGCTATCGGGGGGCACTACAATGAGCAGTTCTTC.

In its sample, this clonotype was seen many times. The chain links TRBV20-1 to TRBJ2-3, with 7 positions matching TRBD1. The CDR3 is 13 amino acids. Trimming at V came to 3 bases and at J to 5 bases, leaving 5 bases not matched to a gene. CDR1 is DFQATT and CDR2 is SNEGSKA in the germline V gene (reference sequence). For the CDR3, the DNA is TGCAGTGCTAGTCGGGCAGGGGGAGATACGCAGTATTTT. Translated, it gives CSASRAGGDTQYF.

There are many counts of this clonotype. The genes are TRBV7-2 and TRBJ2-7, with D possibly TRBD2 on 6 matching bases. Looked up from germline, CDR1 is SGHTA and CDR2 is FQGNSA. The CDR3 length is 15 residues. V was shortened by 4 bases and J by 2 bases, with 15 bases between the two germline ends. This CDR3 reads CASSWEVADTYEQYF. In DNA form, the CDR3 reads TGTGCCAGCAGCTGGGAGGTGGCGGACACCTACGAGCAGTACTTC.

For this clonotype: A much larger clone sits a single nucleotide away, making a read error possible. The chain joins TRBV12-3 or TRBV12-4 to TRBJ2-3; a possible D gene is TRBD2 (5 bases). CDR3 length equals 14 residues. Trimming cost V 2 bases and J 6 bases, with 12 bases left between them. Here the CDR3 reads CASSLPGIGDTQYF. The DNA of the CDR3 is TGTGCCAGCAGTTTACCCGGGATAGGGGATACGCAGTATTTT.

This clonotype occurred many times. V is TRBV10-3 and J is TRBJ1-5, with D uncertain. This CDR3 comprises 13 residues. CDR1 is ENHRY, CDR2 SYGVKD, per germline. V was pared by 0 bases and J by 3 bases, with 3 bases between. The CDR3, as DNA: TGTGCCATCAGTGAGTCTACCAATCAGCCCCAGCATTTT. Amino acids: CAISESTNQPQHF.

This clonotype was observed many times. This chain connects TRBV7-9 to TRBJ2-7, with 11 bases lining up with TRBD2. V dropped 1 base and J dropped 7; count of bases not matched to a gene: 12. The CDR3 is 17 amino acids. Germline V gene data show CDR1 as SEHNR and CDR2 as FQNEAQ (reference sequence). CDR3 in DNA: TGTGCCAGCAGCTTAGTTCTAGCGGGAGGAGGGGGTAAGGAGCAGTACTTC. Translation gives CASSLVLAGGGGKEQYF. The variable domain in full, completed from reference TRBV7-9 and TRBJ2-7, reads DTGVSQNPRHKITKRGQNVTFRCDPISEHNRLYWYRQTLGQGPEFLTYFQNEAQLEKSRLLSDRFSAERPKGSFSTLEIQRTEQGDSAMYLCASSLVLAGGGGKEQYFGPGTRLTVT.

The CDR3 protein is CASSQELRANEQFF. The CDR3 DNA is TGTGCCAGCAGCCAAGAATTGCGAGCCAATGAGCAGTTCTTC. The chain carries TRBV14 and TRBJ2-1; D is undetermined. CDR1 and CDR2 (germline): SGHDN, FVKESK. This CDR3 comprises 14 residues. Trimming took 0 bases from V and 6 from J, leaving 9 bases between them. The complete variable domain, with remaining parts taken from reference TRBV14 and TRBJ2-1, reads EAGVTQFPSHSVIEKGQTVTLRCDPISGHDNLYWYRRVMGKEIKFLLHFVKESKQDESGMPNNRFLAERTGGTYSTLKVQPAELEDSGVYFCASSQELRANEQFFGPGTRLTVL.

As for this clonotype: It may be a read error: a sequence one base away is much more abundant. The V call is TRBV28, the J call TRBJ1-4; D may be TRBD1 (6 bases). Looked up from germline, CDR1 is MDHEN and CDR2 is SYDVKM. The CDR3 runs 14 residues. CDR3 in DNA: TGTGCCAGCAGTCAATTCCGGGACATCGAAAAACCGTTTTTT. Protein sequence: CASSQFRDIEKPFF.

The chain employs TRBV30 and TRBJ2-1; TRBD2 is a possible D gene (6 bases). There are 12 residues in the CDR3. Germline loops: CDR1 GTSNPN, CDR2 SVGIG (reference sequence). The V and J ends lost 0 bases and 10 bases respectively, with 10 bases between them. The CDR3 DNA reads as TGTGCCTGGAGTGTACGGGCGGGGGAGCAGTTCTTC. It is translated as CAWSVRAGEQFF.

At least ten counts were recorded for this clonotype. The V and J genes are TRBV2 and TRBJ2-5; possible D gene TRBD1, 5 bases. Per germline, CDR1 SNHLY and CDR2 FYNNEI. V was clipped by 4 bases and J by 5 bases, with 17 bases between them. The CDR3 is 15 amino acids. The CDR3 DNA is TGTGCCAGCAGTGCAGGGTTGGTCTGGCTGGAGACCCAGTACTTC. Its translation is CASSAGLVWLETQYF.

This clonotype was recorded many times. The gene calls are TRBV20-1 and TRBJ2-3, with D unresolved. The CDR3 sequence is 12 residues long. Germline-derived CDR1 and CDR2 are DFQATT and SNEGSKA (reference sequence). V lost 8 bases and J lost 0, with 9 bases in between. This chain's CDR3 is CSTLVSTDTQYF. In nucleotides, the CDR3 is TGCAGTACGCTAGTGAGCACAGATACGCAGTATTTT.

The CDR3 protein is CASSLGGGRSPLHF. CDR3 nucleotides: TGTGCCAGCAGCTTGGGAGGGGGGCGTTCACCCCTCCACTTT. The V gene is TRBV5-6, the J gene TRBJ1-6; a weak D match, TRBD1 (6 bases). V dropped 0 bases and J dropped 9 bases, with 10 bases sitting between them. The CDR3 length is 14 residues. Per the germline V gene, CDR1 is SGHDT and CDR2 is YYEEEE.